The rows below give T cell receptor beta chains drawn from one sample of a study of T cells in Graves' hyperthyroidism and ophthalmopathy. One entry per CDR3 protein, called by TCRdb with MiXCR from the multiplex PCR reads. The sample lists about 350,000 distinct CDR3 sequences, more than 11% occurring once. Sequenced input: blood. Receptors were obtained from a woman in her twenties or thirties with Graves' hyperthyroidism. CDR3s include the opening cysteine and the closing phenylalanine or tryptophan. A D gene is named only where the DNA matches it firmly.

d_call | j_call | v_call | cdr3_aa
. | TRBJ2-7 | TRBV28 | CASSLSLPGLGGEQYF
. | TRBJ1-4 | TRBV7-3 | CASSLRRQVATNEKLFF
. | TRBJ2-3 | TRBV20-1 | CSARDTGPSGAQYF
. | TRBJ2-1 | TRBV24-1 | CATSSSRTRLVYNEQFF
. | TRBJ2-3 | TRBV7-9 | CASSTNRDSTDTQYF
. | TRBJ2-1 | TRBV3-1 | CASSQEEVTQFF
. | TRBJ2-7 | TRBV20-1 | CSAPQNLATEQYF
TRBD2 | TRBJ2-5 | TRBV7-9 | CASSILAGQETQCF
TRBD1 | TRBJ1-2 | TRBV18 | CASSPAQGAGYTF
TRBD1 | TRBJ1-1 | TRBV29-1 | CSVPGQSGDTEAFF
TRBD1 | TRBJ2-3 | TRBV2 | CASSDWAGGRDTQYF
. | TRBJ2-1 | TRBV3-1 | CASTNTAEGAGNEQFF
TRBD1 | TRBJ1-1 | TRBV7-9 | CASSPGGWTGRGMNTEAFF
. | TRBJ2-1 | TRBV12-3/TRBV12-4 | CASSFLPMSGAGNEQFF
TRBD2 | TRBJ2-1 | TRBV6-1 | CASSEGAGGNEQFF
. | TRBJ2-7 | TRBV11-2 | CASSLVIGRSYEQYF
. | TRBJ2-1 | TRBV19 | CASSLGAGGDEQFF
. | TRBJ1-4 | TRBV7-9 | CASSRSTHLEKLFF
. | TRBJ2-1 | TRBV19 | CASSLVSIDNEQFF
. | TRBJ2-3 | TRBV20-1 | CSAPIGLSTDTQYF
. | TRBJ1-1 | TRBV2 | CASSEAGSTEAFF
TRBD1 | TRBJ2-2 | TRBV12-3/TRBV12-4 | CASISVDRGPGGLFF
TRBD2 | TRBJ2-1 | TRBV5-1 | CASSLVGSGRINEQFF
. | TRBJ2-3 | TRBV24-1 | CATSPATETFFTDTQYF
. | TRBJ2-1 | TRBV28 | CASSPGPPAVDEQFF
. | TRBJ2-1 | TRBV28 | CALRASGWNEQFF
TRBD1 | TRBJ1-5 | TRBV2 | CASSTGQGRQPQHF
. | TRBJ2-7 | TRBV10-1 | CASSDGVMASEQYF
TRBD2 | TRBJ2-2 | TRBV6-2/TRBV6-3 | CASSYSGGGTGELFF
. | TRBJ1-4 | TRBV4-2 | CASSQRDEKLFF
. | TRBJ2-2 | TRBV7-2 | CASSLKSWGELFF
. | TRBJ2-5 | TRBV11-2 | CASSLEHGQTQYF
. | TRBJ1-5 | TRBV4-1 | CASSHPLGLIPQPQHF
TRBD1 | TRBJ2-7 | TRBV5-5 | CASSPPGTVYEQYF
. | TRBJ2-5 | TRBV7-2 | CASSLLGPGETQYF
TRBD1 | TRBJ2-5 | TRBV20-1 | CSARDSWRDRGVTQYF
TRBD1 | TRBJ1-5 | TRBV2 | CASSEDRGFQPQHF
. | TRBJ1-5 | TRBV7-2 | CASSSDPGVSNQPQHF
. | TRBJ2-3 | TRBV5-1 | CASSLVGDTQYF
TRBD2 | TRBJ2-1 | TRBV6-5 | CASSYSAGAYNEQFF
. | TRBJ2-2 | TRBV12-3/TRBV12-4 | CASSLAELRTGELFF
TRBD2 | TRBJ2-7 | TRBV15 | CATSRRAGGLDEQYF
. | TRBJ2-7 | TRBV11-2 | CASSPTSRPKGHRYEQYF
. | TRBJ2-7 | TRBV10-3 | CAIGRGSYEQYF
. | TRBJ2-4 | TRBV3-1 | CASSQQEAKNIQYF
. | TRBJ1-2 | TRBV19 | CASTGDRATYYGYTF
TRBD2 | TRBJ2-1 | TRBV7-8 | CASSPAGFGGDNEQFF
TRBD1 | TRBJ1-3 | TRBV28 | CASSLYRGMGNTIYF
TRBD2 | TRBJ2-3 | TRBV27 | CASSLLAGGGEDTQYF
. | TRBJ1-6 | TRBV29-1 | CSVRDLDALSPLHF
. | TRBJ2-1 | TRBV20-1 | CSARGDLSYNEQFF
. | TRBJ1-1 | TRBV28 | CASSFLGGLNTEAFF
. | TRBJ2-7 | TRBV2 | CASSGVYEQYF
TRBD2 | TRBJ2-7 | TRBV20-1 | CSASPTSGREEQYF
TRBD1 | TRBJ1-5 | TRBV20-1 | CSARWGQGAYQPQHF
. | TRBJ2-1 | TRBV28 | CASSYSYAGATYNEQFF
TRBD2 | TRBJ2-7 | TRBV29-1 | CSGYRGDEQYF